This TCR beta chain stems from a study of blood T cell repertoires in COVID-19. CDR3 length: 15 amino acids. After removal of 4 bases from V and 2 bases from J, the junction contained 8 bases not matched to a gene. Germline values: CDR1 GTSNPN, CDR2 SVGIG (reference sequence). TCRdb keeps only in-frame clones here, not all; method: immunoSEQ multiplex PCR. The sample contains about 140,000 clones, roughly 90% of which appear only once. This sequence joins TRBV30 and TRBJ2-1; 7 bases are a match to TRBD1. The clonotype originates from a human donor with COVID-19, enrolled during active disease. The donor label of this sample is uncertain. Sequenced input: peripheral blood. The CDR3 sequence: CAWTGDREPYNEQFF. DNA for the CDR3: TGTGCCTGGACTGGAGACAGGGAGCCCTACAATGAGCAGTTCTTC.